One sample yielded the 5 T cell receptor beta chains listed below, sequenced in a study of Ad26.COV2.S vaccination and SARS-CoV-2 variants. The method was immunoSEQ multiplex PCR; TCRdb's version includes in-frame clones alone and lacks a portion of them. The table has some 180,000 clones, roughly 89% seen once. The material was peripheral blood, obtained after recovery from COVID-19. Receptors were obtained from a human donor who had recovered from COVID-19.

This chain joins TRBV28 and TRBJ1-4, with D possibly matching TRBD1 (6 bases). The CDR3 loop spans 15 amino acids. V lost 3 bases and J lost 7, with 15 bases in between. Per germline, CDR1 MDHEN and CDR2 SYDVKM. CDR3 sequence (DNA): TGTGCCAGCAGTTTTGCGGGGGGGCAAGGTGAAAAACTGTTTTTT. It codes for CASSFAGGQGEKLFF.

CDR3 nucleotides: TGTGCCAGCAGCGCCGTAGCGGGACCTTACAATGAGCAGTTCTTC. This encodes CASSAVAGPYNEQFF. The V gene is TRBV9, the J gene TRBJ2-1; 8 bases align to TRBD2. Germline V CDR1 and CDR2: SGDLS, YYNGEE. The CDR3 extends over 15 amino acids. The V and J ends lost 3 bases and 4 bases, in that order; junction bases with no gene match: 6.

The gene calls are TRBV3-1 (or the pseudogene TRBV3-2) and TRBJ1-3; 12 nucleotides match TRBD1. The V segment lost 5 bases and the J segment 3 bases; nucleotides outside the gene matches: 2. The CDR3 is 15 residues long. From germline, CDR1 is LGHDT and CDR2 YNNKEL (reference sequence). CDR3: CASSGTGGYGNTIYF. The CDR3 coding sequence is TGTGCCAGCAGCGGGACAGGGGGCTATGGAAACACCATATATTTT.

This chain links TRBV10-3 with TRBJ2-1, with 8 positions matching TRBD2. Germline CDR1 ENHRY, CDR2 SYGVKD. CDR3 size: 13 residues. The V gene end was trimmed by 10 bases and the J gene end by 6 bases; junction bases not matched to a gene: 8. The CDR3 DNA reads TGTGCCACTCTAGAGGGGACTAGCAATGAGCAGTTCTTC. This encodes CATLEGTSNEQFF.

The table lists this clone with a few counts. V usage is TRBV5-1 and J usage is TRBJ1-3, with D hard to call. This CDR3 comprises 15 residues. The germline gives CDR1 SGHRS, CDR2 YFSETQ. Trimming removed 5 bases at V and 0 bases at J, with 12 bases between. Written as DNA, the CDR3 is TGCGCCAGCAGTGTAACGGCGGCCTCTGGAAACACCATATATTTT. As protein: CASSVTAASGNTIYF.